Each of the 25 T cell receptor beta chains below was sequenced from the same sample in a study of cytomegalovirus exposure and HLA in healthy donors. TCRdb's copy holds only in-frame clones and misses some; the assay was immunoSEQ multiplex PCR. The sample shows roughly 350,000 clones, 80% to 90% of them seen only once. The material sequenced was PBMCs. The origin of the receptors is a woman aged 18-29 years in good health and CMV-seronegative.

This clone has a handful of counts. The genes are TRBV7-3 and TRBJ1-2; 7 bases fit TRBD1. Germline V lookup: CDR1 SGHTA, CDR2 FQGTGA. This CDR3 comprises 13 residues. The J segment lost 4 bases and the V segment lost 5 bases, leaving 4 bases of the junction unmatched. The DNA of the CDR3 is TGTGCCAGCAGCCGGTCAGGGGGCTATGGCTACACCTTC. This sequence encodes CASSRSGGYGYTF.

The table lists this clone with a few counts. The chain recombines TRBV13 with TRBJ2-2, with 9 bases lining up with TRBD1. This CDR3 has 15 residues. CDR1 and CDR2 (germline): PRHDT, FYEKMQ (reference sequence). V dropped 5 bases and J dropped 6; count of bases not matched to a gene: 7. The CDR3: CASSPGTGPAGELFF. CDR3 sequence (DNA): TGTGCCAGCAGCCCCGGGACAGGGCCTGCCGGGGAGCTGTTTTTT.

The chain links TRBV27 to TRBJ2-1; D may be TRBD2 (6 bases). Germline V CDR1 and CDR2: MNHEY, SMNVEV (reference sequence). This CDR3 region has 14 residues. Deletions cut 0 bases from V and 7 bases from J, with 10 bases between. Written as DNA, the CDR3 is TGTGCCAGCAGTTTATCGGACTATCGAAATGAGCAGTTCTTC. Translation gives CASSLSDYRNEQFF.

CDR3 sequence reads: CASSVTALAGYEQYF. In DNA, the CDR3 is TGTGCCAGCAGCGTCACTGCGCTAGCGGGATACGAGCAGTACTTC. The chain uses TRBV9 and TRBJ2-7, with 9 bases aligning to TRBD2. Trimming at V came to 2 bases and at J to 4 bases, leaving 7 bases not matched to a gene. Germline V gene sequence: CDR1 SGDLS, CDR2 YYNGEE. CDR3 length equals 15 residues.

The chain carries TRBV15 and TRBJ2-7; D gene unclear. The CDR3 sequence is 12 residues long. V was clipped by 5 bases and J by 7 bases, with 12 bases between them. CDR1 and CDR2 (germline): LNHNV, YYDKDF (reference sequence). The CDR3 sequence is CATSFGGREQYF. In DNA form, the CDR3 reads TGTGCCACCAGCTTCGGCGGCCGGGAGCAGTACTTC.

The rearrangement links TRBV7-7 to TRBJ2-1, with 11 positions matching TRBD2. The V gene's germline CDR1 is SSHAT and CDR2 FNYEAQ (reference sequence). V shed 3 bases, J shed 8 bases, and the junction held 6 bases outside the gene matches. The CDR3 is 15 amino acids. CDR3 sequence: CASSFGSGRGDEQFF. Written as DNA, the CDR3 is TGTGCCAGCAGCTTTGGTAGCGGGAGGGGAGATGAGCAGTTCTTC. Using reference TRBV7-7 and TRBJ2-1 for the parts outside the CDR3, the full variable domain is GAGVSQSPRYKVTKRGQDVTLRCDPISSHATLYWYQQALGQGPEFLTYFNYEAQPDKSGLPSDRFSAERPEGSISTLTIQRTEQRDSAMYRCASSFGSGRGDEQFFGPGTRLTVL.

This CDR3 reads CASSHPQGGGIQYF. CDR3 sequence (DNA): TGTGCCAGCAGCCACCCACAGGGAGGGGGCATTCAGTACTTC. The V and J genes are TRBV5-6 and TRBJ2-4; weak D call: TRBD2 (7 bases). V lost 4 bases, J lost 9 bases, and 17 bases lay in between. This CDR3 comprises 14 residues. Germline V lookup: CDR1 SGHDT, CDR2 YYEEEE.

The rearrangement uses TRBV7-2 and TRBJ2-7; TRBD1 agrees at 11 bases. This CDR3 contains 14 residues. Germline CDR1 is SGHTA and CDR2 is FQGNSA. V was clipped by 3 bases and J by 6 bases; unmatched bases: 4. The CDR3 region has the DNA TGTGCCAGCAGCTTGCGGACAGGGGGCGCCGAGCAGTACTTC. This sequence encodes CASSLRTGGAEQYF.

This rearrangement joins TRBV5-6 to TRBJ2-1; D ambiguous. This CDR3 is 15 amino acids long. Germline V gives CDR1 SGHDT, CDR2 YYEEEE. Trimming cost V 0 bases and J 8 bases, with 15 bases left between them. The CDR3, as DNA: TGTGCCAGCAGCTTGGGCGCGGCGAATGGGTATGAGCAGTTCTTC. Amino acids: CASSLGAANGYEQFF.

The chain links TRBV2 to TRBJ1-5; TRBD1 matches 12 bases. The CDR3 extends over 14 amino acids. Germline-derived CDR1 and CDR2 are SNHLY and FYNNEI. V gave up 6 bases and J gave up 7 bases; unmatched junction bases: 4. CDR3 protein: CASSGTGGSQPQHF. The CDR3 DNA is TGTGCCAGCAGCGGGACAGGGGGCAGCCAGCCCCAGCATTTT.

V gene TRBV10-3 combines with J gene TRBJ1-5; D is perhaps TRBD1 (5 bases). CDR3 length: 12 residues. With 8 bases removed from V and 4 bases from J, the gap between germline ends came to 9 bases. Per the germline V gene, CDR1 is ENHRY and CDR2 is SYGVKD. CDR3 amino acids: CAIGAPNQPQHF. CDR3 nucleotide sequence: TGTGCCATCGGGGCGCCTAATCAGCCCCAGCATTTT.

The rearrangement uses TRBV4-3 and TRBJ1-1, with D unclear. The V end was cut by 0 bases, the J end by 11 bases, with 13 bases between. Germline V gene lookup returns CDR1 LGHNA and CDR2 YSLEER. This CDR3 has 13 amino acids. The CDR3 spells CASSQEKPPTAFF. CDR3 DNA: TGCGCCAGCAGCCAAGAGAAGCCCCCCACCGCTTTCTTT.

The rearrangement joins TRBV18 to TRBJ2-5; 7 positions agree with TRBD1. This CDR3 comprises 13 residues. The germline V gene has CDR1 KGHSH and CDR2 LQKENI. V lost 5 bases to trimming and J lost 4 bases; unmatched junction nucleotides: 4. CDR3 sequence: CASSSTGSETQYF. The CDR3, as DNA: TGTGCCAGCTCATCGACAGGGTCAGAGACCCAGTACTTC. Using reference TRBV18 and TRBJ2-5 for the parts outside the CDR3, the full variable domain is NAGVMQNPRHLVRRRGQEARLRCSPMKGHSHVYWYRQLPEEGLKFMVYLQKENIIDESGMPKERFSAEFPKEGPSILRIQQVVRGDSAAYFCASSSTGSETQYFGPGTRLLVL.

The chain combines TRBV18 with TRBJ1-1; 10 nucleotides match TRBD1. Looked up from germline, CDR1 is KGHSH and CDR2 is LQKENI. The CDR3 extends over 14 amino acids. J gave up 5 bases and V 4 bases, and 4 bases lay outside the gene matches. As DNA, the CDR3 is TGTGCCAGCTCACAGGACAGGGGGGGAACTGAAGCTTTCTTT. Its translation is CASSQDRGGTEAFF.

The CDR3 spells CASRWRQGNYEQYF. Written as DNA, the CDR3 is TGCGCCAGCAGATGGCGGCAGGGAAACTACGAGCAGTACTTC. This sequence joins TRBV5-1 and TRBJ2-7; weak D call: TRBD1 (5 bases). From germline, CDR1 is SGHRS and CDR2 YFSETQ. The V gene lost 5 bases and the J gene lost 3 bases, with 15 bases spanning the gap. The CDR3 length is 14 residues.

The chain employs TRBV5-1 and TRBJ2-7; TRBD1 agrees at 8 bases. Trimming removed 0 bases from V and 6 bases from J; junction bases left unmatched: 5. The CDR3 length is 14 residues. CDR1 and CDR2 (germline): SGHRS, YFSETQ. The CDR3 reads CASSLGTGKGEQYF. Here the CDR3 DNA reads TGCGCCAGCAGCTTGGGGACAGGGAAGGGCGAGCAGTACTTC.

The chain couples TRBV6-6 to TRBJ2-1; D possibly corresponds to TRBD2 (6 bases). Germline CDR1 and CDR2: MNHNY and SVGAGI (reference sequence). CDR3 length: 13 residues. V was shortened by 6 bases and J by 5 bases, with 11 bases between the two germline ends. CDR3 residues: CASSPPGDNEQFF. The CDR3 DNA follows: TGTGCCAGCAGCCCCCCGGGAGACAATGAGCAGTTCTTC.

The V gene is TRBV7-2, the J gene TRBJ2-7; possibly TRBD1 for D (6 bases). Germline V gene lookup returns CDR1 SGHTA and CDR2 FQGNSA. The CDR3 sequence is 15 residues long. The V and J ends lost 1 base and 7 bases respectively, with 17 bases between them. Written as DNA, the CDR3 is TGTGCCAGCAGCTTAGGGGCACCGACCCAGGGGGAGCAGTACTTC. Protein: CASSLGAPTQGEQYF.

This clone was detected only once. This sequence joins TRBV13 and TRBJ2-5; D remains unclear. Germline CDR1 PRHDT, CDR2 FYEKMQ (reference sequence). CDR3 length equals 14 residues. V was clipped by 5 bases and J by 5 bases, with 15 bases between them. The CDR3 DNA reads as TGTGCCAGCAGCCCTAGAGCCATCGGCGAGACCCAGTACTTC. Translation: CASSPRAIGETQYF.

This chain links TRBV28 with TRBJ2-7; TRBD2 is a possible D gene (6 bases). Trimming took off 5 bases at V and 5 bases at J, with 28 bases between the two ends. The CDR3 runs to 18 residues. The germline V gene has CDR1 MDHEN and CDR2 SYDVKM. In DNA form, the CDR3 reads TGTGCCAGCAGTACCAATACCTGGCAGCGGGCCTTTAGGAACGAGCAGTACTTC. It yields the protein CASSTNTWQRAFRNEQYF.

The sample holds one count of this clone. The chain combines TRBV5-1 with TRBJ2-7; a weak D match, TRBD1 (5 bases). The CDR3 loop spans 15 amino acids. Germline CDR1 is SGHRS and CDR2 is YFSETQ. V lost 0 bases, J lost 3 bases, and 13 bases lay in between. In nucleotides, the CDR3 is TGCGCCAGCAGCTTGGGCGGCAGGGCGAGCTACGAGCAGTACTTC. Translation: CASSLGGRASYEQYF.

V and J are TRBV7-2 and TRBJ1-1, with unresolved D. V was trimmed by 2 bases and J by 0 bases, leaving 16 bases between them. The CDR3 extends over 17 amino acids. From germline, CDR1 is SGHTA and CDR2 FQGNSA. CDR3 amino acids: CASSLFKDVGMNTEAFF. DNA of the CDR3: TGTGCCAGCAGCTTATTTAAGGACGTCGGGATGAACACTGAAGCTTTCTTT.

J is TRBJ2-7 and V is TRBV15; D remains ambiguous. Germline V CDR1 and CDR2: LNHNV, YYDKDF (reference sequence). This CDR3 has 14 residues. The germline V and J ends were trimmed by 0 bases and 2 bases, with 8 bases remaining between them. The CDR3 DNA reads TGTGCCACCAGCAGAGATACGGGTCCCTACGAGCAGTACTTC. Protein sequence: CATSRDTGPYEQYF.

The chain carries TRBV4-1 and TRBJ1-5; no clear D. The CDR3 extends over 15 amino acids. Germline-derived CDR1 and CDR2 are MGHRA and YSYEKL. V was clipped by 4 bases and J by 5 bases, with 15 bases between them. Here the CDR3 reads CASSPDPNPDQPQHF. The CDR3 DNA reads TGCGCCAGCAGCCCCGATCCTAACCCCGATCAGCCCCAGCATTTT.

This clone showed up just a few times. The chain links TRBV10-3 to TRBJ2-2; a weak D match, TRBD1 (6 bases). This CDR3 spans 16 amino acids. The V gene lost 2 bases and the J gene lost 2 bases, with 12 bases spanning the gap. Germline V gives CDR1 ENHRY, CDR2 SYGVKD. CDR3 sequence: CAISEMQGSNTGELFF. In DNA, the CDR3 is TGTGCCATCAGTGAGATGCAGGGGAGTAACACCGGGGAGCTGTTTTTT.